This section outlines one T cell receptor (beta chain) sequence together with its context. These gene names are mouse names. Extracted RNA was reverse transcribed into cDNA, the sequencing template. Here immunoSEQ multiplex PCR was the method, and the copy in TCRdb shows in-frame clones only, minus some. Altogether about 110,000 clones were found in the sample, and no singletons occur. The data were obtained in a study of CD8+ T cells in alopecia areata. The origin of this receptor is a C3H/HeJ mouse with alopecia areata. The MHC haplotype of the strain is H2-k. Sequencing was done on a sample of lesional skin.

The sequenced CDR3 bases are TGTGCCAGCAGCCCGACTGGGGACACCGGG. Protein sequence: CASSPTGDTG. The whole CDR3 sequence is CASSPTGDTGQLYF. V is TRBV5 and J is TRBJ2-2; TRBD2 matches 8 bases. Sequencing ends 4 residues short of the CDR3 end; the germline J gene provides the rest. The CDR3 has 14 amino acids. The germline gives CDR1 LGHNA, CDR2 YNLKQL (reference sequence). Trimming cost V 4 bases and J 3 bases; bases outside gene matches: 1.